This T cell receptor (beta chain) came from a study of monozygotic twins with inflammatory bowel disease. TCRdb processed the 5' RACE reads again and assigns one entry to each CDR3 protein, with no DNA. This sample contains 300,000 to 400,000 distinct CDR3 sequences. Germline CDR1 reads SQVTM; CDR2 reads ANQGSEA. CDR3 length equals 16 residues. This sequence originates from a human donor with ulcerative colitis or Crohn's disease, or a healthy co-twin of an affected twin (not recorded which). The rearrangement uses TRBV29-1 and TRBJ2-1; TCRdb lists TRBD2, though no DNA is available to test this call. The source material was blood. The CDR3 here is CSVSGLAGATYNEQFF.